This T cell receptor (beta chain) was found in a study of blood T cell repertoires in COVID-19. About the research overall: T cells, B-cell-depleted T cells, or PBMCs provided the cDNA or gDNA that served as material.

Original processing methods: Using reference gene primer amplification, nucleated cell counts were estimated. Assay: immunoSEQ multiplex PCR; the TCRdb copy retains only in-frame clones and omits some. D and trimming were read from the DNA, whereas the V and J calls and clone size are those reported in that table. Of about 94,000 clones in the sample, about 87% were seen once. The sequencing sample was made of peripheral blood. This TCR derives from a human donor with acute or convalescent COVID-19. The donor label of this sample is uncertain.

The CDR3 nucleotides read TGTGCCAGCAGTTGGAGGAGGGGAGACACCGGGGAGCTGTTTTTT. Translated: CASSWRRGDTGELFF. This chain joins TRBV6-5 and TRBJ2-2, with D possibly matching TRBD2 (6 bases). CDR1 and CDR2 (germline): MNHEY, SVGAGI. V was cut by 4 bases and J by 3 bases, with 12 bases left in between. The CDR3 extends over 15 amino acids.